The entry that follows covers one T cell receptor (beta chain) sequence. These data originate in a study of blood T cell repertoires in COVID-19. Study-level background: Spain, Italy and the United States supplied samples that represented acute and convalescent COVID-19. PBMCs, B-cell-depleted T cells, or T cells provided the cDNA or gDNA that made up the material.

In the source study's methods: Estimation of nucleated cell counts was performed using reference gene primer amplification. The method was immunoSEQ multiplex PCR; TCRdb's version includes in-frame clones alone and lacks a portion of them. From that table come the V and J calls and clone size; the DNA was used to work out D and trimming. The sample lists fewer than 250,000 clones, 70% to 90% occurring once. V shed 3 bases and J shed 3 bases, with 11 bases lying between them. Germline V gene lookup returns CDR1 LNHDA and CDR2 SQIVND (reference sequence). CDR3 length: 14 residues. Sequenced material: peripheral blood. This chain connects TRBV19 to TRBJ1-1; no firm D call. This receptor was obtained from an elderly woman with acute or convalescent COVID-19. As DNA, the CDR3 is TGTGCCAGTAGTATTACAACCTTGGACACTGAAGCTTTCTTT. Translating it yields CASSITTLDTEAFF.